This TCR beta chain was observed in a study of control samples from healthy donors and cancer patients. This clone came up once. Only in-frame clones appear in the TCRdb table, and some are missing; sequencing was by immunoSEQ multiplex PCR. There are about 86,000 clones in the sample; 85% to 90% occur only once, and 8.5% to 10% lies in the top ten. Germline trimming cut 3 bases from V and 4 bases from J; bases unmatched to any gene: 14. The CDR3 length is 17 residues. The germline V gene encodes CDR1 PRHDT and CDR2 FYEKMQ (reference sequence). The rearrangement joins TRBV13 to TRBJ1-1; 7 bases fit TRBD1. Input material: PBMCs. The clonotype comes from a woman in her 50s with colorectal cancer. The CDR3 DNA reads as TGTGCCAGCAGCTTTAGGGCAGGGGGAGGTCCGGGCACTGAAGCTTTCTTT. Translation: CASSFRAGGGPGTEAFF. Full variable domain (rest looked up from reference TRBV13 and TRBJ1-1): AAGVIQSPRHLIKEKRETATLKCYPIPRHDTVYWYQQGPGQDPQFLISFYEKMQSDKGSIPDRFSAQQFSDYHSELNMSSLELGDSALYFCASSFRAGGGPGTEAFFGQGTRLTVV.